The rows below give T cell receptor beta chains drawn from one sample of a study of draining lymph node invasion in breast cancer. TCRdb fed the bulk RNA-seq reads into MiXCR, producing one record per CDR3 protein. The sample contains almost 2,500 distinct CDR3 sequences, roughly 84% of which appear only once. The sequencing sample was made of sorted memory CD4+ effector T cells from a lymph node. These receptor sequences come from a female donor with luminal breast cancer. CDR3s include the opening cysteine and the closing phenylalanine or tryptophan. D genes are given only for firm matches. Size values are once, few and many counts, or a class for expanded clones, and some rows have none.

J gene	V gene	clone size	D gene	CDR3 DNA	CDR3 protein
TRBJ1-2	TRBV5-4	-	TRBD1	TGTGCCAGCAGCTTTTCGGACAGGGTAGGCTATGGCTACACCTTC	CASSFSDRVGYGYTF
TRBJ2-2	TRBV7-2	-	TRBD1	TGTGCCAGCAGCTTTACGGGACAGGGGTTCACCGGGGAGCTGTTTTTT	CASSFTGQGFTGELFF
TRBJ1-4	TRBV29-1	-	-	TGCAGCGTTGGGGGGACGGCTAATGAAAAACTGTTTTTT	CSVGGTANEKLFF
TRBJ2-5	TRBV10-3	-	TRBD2	TGTGCCATCAGTGGAGCTAGCGGGAGGCAAGAGACCCAGTACTTC	CAISGASGRQETQYF
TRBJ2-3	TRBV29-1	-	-	TGCAGCGTTGTCTGGTCCACAGATACGCAGTATTTT	CSVVWSTDTQYF
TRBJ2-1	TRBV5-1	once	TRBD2	TGCGCCAGCAGCCCGACTAGCGGGGGGGCCCGGGAGCAGTTCTTC	CASSPTSGGAREQFF
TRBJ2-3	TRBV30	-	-	TGTGCCTGGAGCATGGTAGATACGCAGTATTTT	CAWSMVDTQYF
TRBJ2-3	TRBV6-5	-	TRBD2	TGTGCCAGCAGTTACGGGGGGGGGGGCACAGATACGCAGTATTTT	CASSYGGGGTDTQYF
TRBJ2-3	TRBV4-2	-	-	TGTGCCAGCAGCCAAGATCTCGCTGCTACCGATACGCAGTATTTT	CASSQDLAATDTQYF
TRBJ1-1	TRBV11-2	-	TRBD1	TGTGCCAGCAGCTTAGAACAGGGGAGTGAAGCTTTCTTT	CASSLEQGSEAFF
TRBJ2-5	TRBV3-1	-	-	TGTGCCAGCAGCCAAGAGGGGGTATGGACCCAGTACTTC	CASSQEGVWTQYF
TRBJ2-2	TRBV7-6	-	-	TGTGCCAGCAGCCGCTCTCGGAACGGGGAGCTGTTTTTT	CASSRSRNGELFF
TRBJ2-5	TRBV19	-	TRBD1	TGTGCCAGTAGTAGAGGACAGGTTCGGGAGACCCAGTACTTC	CASSRGQVRETQYF
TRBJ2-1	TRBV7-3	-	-	TGTGCCAGCAGCGTCACGGGACCTCCTACGTTCTTC	CASSVTGPPTFF
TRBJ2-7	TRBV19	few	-	TGTGCCAGTAGTAGGGGGATGGATACCGAGCAGTACTTC	CASSRGMDTEQYF
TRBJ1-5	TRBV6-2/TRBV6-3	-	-	TGTGCCAGCAGTTACCCGAGTCGGCCCCAGCATTTT	CASSYPSRPQHF
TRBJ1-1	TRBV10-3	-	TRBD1	TGTGCCATCAGTGAGTCAACAGGGGCCGTCACTGAAGCTTTCTTT	CAISESTGAVTEAFF
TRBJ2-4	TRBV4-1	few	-	TGCGCCAGCAGCCAAGCCTCAGCCAAAAACATTCAGTACTTC	CASSQASAKNIQYF
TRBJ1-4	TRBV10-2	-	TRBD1	TGCGCCAGCGGGACAGGGGGCGGGCAACTGTTTTTT	CASGTGGGQLFF
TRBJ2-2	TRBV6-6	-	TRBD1	TGTGCCAGCAACCCCGACAGGGGGCAAGGCGGGGAGCTGTTTTTT	CASNPDRGQGGELFF
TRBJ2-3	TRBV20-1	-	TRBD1	TGCAGTGCCCCGACAGGGATCGCAGATACGCAGTATTTT	CSAPTGIADTQYF
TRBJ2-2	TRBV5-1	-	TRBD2	TGCGCCAGCAGCTTAACCCCGGCTAGCGGGGGGTCGAACACCGGGGAGCTGTTTTTT	CASSLTPASGGSNTGELFF
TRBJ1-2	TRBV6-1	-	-	TGTGCCAGCAGTGAAGGGGGTATCGGCTATGGCTACACCTTC	CASSEGGIGYGYTF